The clone carrying this T cell receptor beta chain was picked up many times. Losses at the gene ends were 6 bases for V and 2 bases for J; bases not matched to a gene: 10. The CDR3 consists of 16 residues. Germline CDR1 MNHEY, CDR2 SVGAGI. The sample is drawn from a study of tumor-infiltrating lymphocytes in primary liver carcinoma. TCR beta cDNA was prepared out of roughly 490 ng total RNA by means of a constant-region primer. Three rounds of nested multiplex PCR with slightly modified ARM-PCR produced TCR beta libraries. For 10 cycles apiece, the opening two PCR rounds ran with TRBV1-TRBV30 forward primers and a C-beta reverse primer. Via MiXCR, TCRdb re-called the multiplex PCR reads, giving one row per CDR3 protein. The table records 300,000 to 350,000 distinct CDR3 sequences, 65% of them present only once. Researchers drew blood RNA from unsorted whole blood and extracted germline DNA as well.

Material: peripheral blood. The J gene is TRBJ1-3, the V gene TRBV6-5; 7 positions match TRBD1. The sequence was obtained from a man aged 35 to 55 with primary liver carcinoma and hepatitis B virus infection. This CDR3 reads CASRNPFGTAGNTIYF. CDR3 DNA: TGTGCCAGCAGGAACCCCTTCGGGACAGCTGGAAACACCATATATTTT.